This is a list of T cell receptor beta chains from one sample in a study of shared clonotypes between healthy human individuals. Profiled with immunoSEQ multiplex PCR; TCRdb holds only in-frame clones, not every one. The sample carries about 460,000 clones, roughly three quarters recorded once. Material: PBMCs. The receptors were gathered from a woman in her thirties or forties in good health. Some clones in this sample may be carry-over from other donors' samples. CDR3s include the opening cysteine and the closing phenylalanine or tryptophan.

cdr3_aa: CAWSRRSEAFF; v_call: TRBV30; cdr3_length: 11; j_call: TRBJ1-1
cdr3_aa: CAWVQGTGNTIYF; v_call: TRBV30; cdr3_length: 13; j_call: TRBJ1-3
cdr3_aa: CASSLTGAYEQYF; v_call: TRBV5-6; cdr3_length: 13; j_call: TRBJ2-7
cdr3_aa: CASSSFEGPGNTIYF; v_call: TRBV6-1; cdr3_length: 15; j_call: TRBJ1-3
cdr3_aa: CASSLQRETQYF; v_call: TRBV7-6; cdr3_length: 12; j_call: TRBJ2-3
cdr3_aa: CASTLAGGGIGYTF; v_call: TRBV11-2; cdr3_length: 14; j_call: TRBJ1-2
cdr3_aa: CASSYSTDYGYTF; v_call: TRBV6-6; cdr3_length: 13; j_call: TRBJ1-2
cdr3_aa: CASSLGGVGELFF; v_call: TRBV7-8; cdr3_length: 13; j_call: TRBJ2-2
cdr3_aa: CASSHGTAYNEQFF; v_call: TRBV5-1; cdr3_length: 14; j_call: TRBJ2-1
cdr3_aa: CASSYAGVDSPLHF; v_call: TRBV6-5; cdr3_length: 14; j_call: TRBJ1-6
cdr3_aa: CASSWDQGFEQYF; v_call: TRBV6-5; cdr3_length: 13; j_call: TRBJ2-7
cdr3_aa: CASSEETLVYGYTF; v_call: TRBV6-1; cdr3_length: 14; j_call: TRBJ1-2
cdr3_aa: CASSLERRGSTDTQYF; v_call: TRBV18; cdr3_length: 16; j_call: TRBJ2-3
cdr3_aa: CASSPGTSIGELFF; v_call: TRBV18; cdr3_length: 14; j_call: TRBJ2-2
cdr3_aa: CASSLSDRGRQPQHF; v_call: TRBV28; cdr3_length: 15; j_call: TRBJ1-5
cdr3_aa: CASSRDRERNEQYF; v_call: TRBV6-1; cdr3_length: 14; j_call: TRBJ2-7
cdr3_aa: CASTWSSYNEQFF; v_call: TRBV6-6; cdr3_length: 13; j_call: TRBJ2-1
cdr3_aa: CASSKAAVQFF; v_call: TRBV6-5; cdr3_length: 11; j_call: TRBJ2-1
cdr3_aa: CASSLEEVNTYEQYF; v_call: TRBV5-1; cdr3_length: 15; j_call: TRBJ2-7
cdr3_aa: CASSLRWENIQYF; v_call: TRBV27; cdr3_length: 13; j_call: TRBJ2-4
cdr3_aa: CASSQTTGVDQPQHF; v_call: TRBV18; cdr3_length: 15; j_call: TRBJ1-5
cdr3_aa: CASSHGTGSSYEQYF; v_call: TRBV5-6; cdr3_length: 15; j_call: TRBJ2-7
cdr3_aa: CASSLADRTYEQYF; v_call: TRBV11-2; cdr3_length: 14; j_call: TRBJ2-7
cdr3_aa: CASSPGQFNYGYTF; v_call: TRBV28; cdr3_length: 14; j_call: TRBJ1-2
cdr3_aa: CASVQRGGQTLKLFF; v_call: TRBV21-1; cdr3_length: 15; j_call: TRBJ1-4
cdr3_aa: CASSLVTGYGYTF; v_call: TRBV11-2; cdr3_length: 13; j_call: TRBJ1-2
cdr3_aa: CAWSYAGNQPQHF; v_call: TRBV30; cdr3_length: 13; j_call: TRBJ1-5
cdr3_aa: CASSPPIGTEAFF; v_call: TRBV18; cdr3_length: 13; j_call: TRBJ1-1
cdr3_aa: CASRTSGRPNTGELFF; v_call: TRBV25-1; cdr3_length: 16; j_call: TRBJ2-2
cdr3_aa: CATSATSAYNEQFF; v_call: TRBV15; cdr3_length: 14; j_call: TRBJ2-1
cdr3_aa: CASSWELAGGETQYF; v_call: TRBV7-9; cdr3_length: 15; j_call: TRBJ2-5
cdr3_aa: CASSIAGRSNQPQHF; v_call: TRBV19; cdr3_length: 15; j_call: TRBJ1-5
cdr3_aa: CASLSGRDTEAFF; v_call: TRBV6-6; cdr3_length: 13; j_call: TRBJ1-1
cdr3_aa: CASSLPLGLAETNTGELFF; v_call: TRBV7-9; cdr3_length: 19; j_call: TRBJ2-2
cdr3_aa: CASSQDYLSNQPQHF; v_call: TRBV4-2; cdr3_length: 15; j_call: TRBJ1-5
cdr3_aa: CASSITGAKSYIQYF; v_call: TRBV28; cdr3_length: 15; j_call: TRBJ2-4
cdr3_aa: CASSYEAGGYNEQFF; v_call: TRBV6-5; cdr3_length: 15; j_call: TRBJ2-1
cdr3_aa: CASSSRAGTDTQYF; v_call: TRBV13; cdr3_length: 14; j_call: TRBJ2-3
cdr3_aa: CASSGDIVYEQYF; v_call: TRBV7-8; cdr3_length: 13; j_call: TRBJ2-7